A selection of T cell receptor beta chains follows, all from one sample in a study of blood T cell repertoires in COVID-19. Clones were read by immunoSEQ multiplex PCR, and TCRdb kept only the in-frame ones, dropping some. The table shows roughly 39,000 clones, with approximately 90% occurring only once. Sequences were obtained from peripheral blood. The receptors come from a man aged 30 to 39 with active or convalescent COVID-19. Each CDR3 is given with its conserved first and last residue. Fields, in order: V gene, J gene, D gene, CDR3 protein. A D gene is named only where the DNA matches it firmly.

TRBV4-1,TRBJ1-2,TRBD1,CASSQVRDSHYGYTF
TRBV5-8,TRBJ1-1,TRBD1,CASSLDLDRAGTEAFF
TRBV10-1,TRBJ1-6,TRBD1,CASSEPTGTGENSPLHF
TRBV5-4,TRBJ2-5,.,CASSSESVPYQETQYF
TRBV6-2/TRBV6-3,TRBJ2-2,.,CASSYLTGHNTGELFF
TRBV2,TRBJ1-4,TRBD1,CASAGQNNEKLFF
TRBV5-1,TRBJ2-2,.,CASSLGGAYTGELFF
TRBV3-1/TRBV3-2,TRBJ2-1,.,CASSFRTGEQFF
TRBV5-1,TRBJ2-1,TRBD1,CASSFLDRAYNEQFF
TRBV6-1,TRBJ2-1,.,CASSDQAQVTYNEQFF
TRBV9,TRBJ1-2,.,CASSAGGNYGYTF
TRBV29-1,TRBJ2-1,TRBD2,CSVERGYNEQFF
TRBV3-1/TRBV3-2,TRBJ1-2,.,CASSQVPGTSVSGYTF
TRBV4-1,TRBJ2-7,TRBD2,CASSQVLAGRTYEQYF
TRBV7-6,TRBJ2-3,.,CASSLSRGNSDTQYF
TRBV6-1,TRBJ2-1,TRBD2,CASSEAGGVAGGPNEQFF
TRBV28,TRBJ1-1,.,CASSFTPKITEAFF
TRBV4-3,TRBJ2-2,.,CASSQDRQNTGELFF
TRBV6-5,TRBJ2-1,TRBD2,CASSYPGTSGSLEQFF
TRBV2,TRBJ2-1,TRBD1,CASSSRLGQGGNEQFF
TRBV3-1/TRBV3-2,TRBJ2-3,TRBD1,CARAGTVEGADTQYF
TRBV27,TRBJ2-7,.,CASRLQGAAYEQYF
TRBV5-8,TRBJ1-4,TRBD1,CASSPGQGGEKLFF
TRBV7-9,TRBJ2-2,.,CASSLGGSTGELFF
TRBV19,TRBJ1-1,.,CASGYPQGPTEAFF
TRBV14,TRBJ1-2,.,CASSQENRTVYGYTF
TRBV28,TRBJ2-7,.,CASSPQGYEQYF
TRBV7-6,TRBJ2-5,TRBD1,CASSLGGTGLIQETQYF
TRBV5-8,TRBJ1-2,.,CASSLDGRSLDYGYTF
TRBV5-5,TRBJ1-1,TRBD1,CASSFRTGGRNTEAFF
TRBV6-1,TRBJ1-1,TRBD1,CASSGTGTGGKNTEAFF
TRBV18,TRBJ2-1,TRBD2,CASSPLGGRAPSYNEQFF
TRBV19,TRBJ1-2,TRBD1,CASSKTGQGGYTF
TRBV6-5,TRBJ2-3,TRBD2,CASSSLGGGVTDTQYF
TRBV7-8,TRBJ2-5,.,CASSLASRQETQYF
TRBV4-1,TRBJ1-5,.,CASSQDRGSNQPQHF
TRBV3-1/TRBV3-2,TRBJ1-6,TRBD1,CASSSGGGSPLHF
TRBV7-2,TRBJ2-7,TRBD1,CALQGSPYEQYF
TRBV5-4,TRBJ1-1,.,CASSLDRAVRNTEAFF
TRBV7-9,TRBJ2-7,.,CASSLVVQREPYEQYF
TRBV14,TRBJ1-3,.,CASSRITGRNTIYF